The clone carrying this T cell receptor beta chain was detected a few times. Its specificity is unknown. The CDR3 length is 15 residues. Trimming cost V 0 bases and J 4 bases, with 13 bases left between them. CDR1 and CDR2 from the germline V gene are MNHEY and SVGAGI. The sample belongs to a study of cytomegalovirus exposure and HLA in healthy donors. Overall study: As an earlier analysis found, roughly 180 million T cells yielded about 120 million unique TCR beta sequences.

Findings and caveats of the study: Exclusion as indistinguishable affected some V segments, including TRBV6-2 and TRBV6-3.

13 Jbeta primers and 60 Vbeta primers were used for the PCR. TCRdb's table, derived via immunoSEQ multiplex PCR, lists solely in-frame clones and lacks some. The data contain about 150,000 clones, 76% of them singletons. The rearrangement links TRBV6-5 to TRBJ2-7, with D maybe TRBD2 (7 bases). Sequences were obtained from PBMCs. This receptor was obtained from a woman aged 40-49 years in good health and CMV-seronegative. CDR3 nucleotides: TGTGCCAGCAGTTACTCGAGGGGGGGGTGGTACGAGCAGTACTTC. Its translation is CASSYSRGGWYEQYF.